Below are 19 T cell receptor beta chains sequenced from a single sample in a study of T cell responses to AZD1222 COVID-19 vaccine. Produced via immunoSEQ multiplex PCR; TCRdb's table is partial and in-frame only. The table lists about 120,000 clones, about 90% of them singletons. The sequences come from peripheral blood, collected on day 0 of AZD1222 vaccination. The source of these receptors is an adult in good health.

The genes are TRBV9 and TRBJ2-1, with D perhaps matching TRBD2 (5 bases). Germline CDR1 and CDR2: SGDLS and YYNGEE. The CDR3 length is 12 residues. V shed 3 bases and J shed 8 bases, with 9 bases lying between them. CDR3 DNA sequence: TGTGCCAGCAGCGCGAGCGGCTATGAGCAGTTCTTC. Residues: CASSASGYEQFF. Full variable domain (remainder filled in from reference TRBV9 and TRBJ2-1): DSGVTQTPKHLITATGQRVTLRCSPRSGDLSVYWYQQSLDQGLQFLIQYYNGEERAKGNILERFSAQQFPDLHSELNLSSLELGDSALYFCASSASGYEQFFGPGTRLTVL.

This clone was picked up one time. J is TRBJ1-1 and V is TRBV30; D is uncertain. The CDR3 consists of 13 residues. Germline CDR1 is GTSNPN and CDR2 is SVGIG (reference sequence). V shed 3 bases and J shed 0 bases, with 8 bases lying between them. The CDR3 DNA follows: TGTGCCTGGAGGGTGGGCATGAACACTGAAGCTTTCTTT. This gives the protein CAWRVGMNTEAFF.

The J gene is TRBJ2-7, the V gene TRBV28; D is possibly TRBD2 (7 bases). Germline V gene data show CDR1 as MDHEN and CDR2 as SYDVKM. The CDR3 covers 14 residues. The V end lost 8 bases, the J end lost 0 bases, and 14 bases lay between the germline ends. For the CDR3, the DNA is TGTGCCAGCCGCCCCGGGGGGCCCTCCTACGAGCAGTACTTC. It translates to CASRPGGPSYEQYF.

This chain joins TRBV5-1 and TRBJ2-7, with 11 nucleotides matching TRBD1. Unmatched junction bases numbered 10, after V lost 10 bases and J lost 1 base. The germline V gene encodes CDR1 SGHRS and CDR2 YFSETQ. CDR3 length: 15 amino acids. The CDR3 here is CARRDGTGGSYEQYF. The DNA of the CDR3 is TGCGCCCGCCGAGACGGGACAGGGGGGTCCTACGAGCAGTACTTC.

Of note for this clone: The sample holds other DNA sequences that translate to the same CDR3. The genes are TRBV19 and TRBJ1-2; 7 nucleotides align to TRBD1. Germline V gives CDR1 LNHDA, CDR2 SQIVND (reference sequence). The CDR3 is 13 residues long. V was clipped by 4 bases and J by 4 bases; unmatched bases: 3. The CDR3 reads CASSTGQIYGYTF. The CDR3 region has the DNA TGTGCCAGTAGTACGGGACAGATCTATGGCTACACCTTC.

The chain couples TRBV11-2 to TRBJ1-2; D is unclear. Germline lookup yields CDR1 SGHAT and CDR2 FQNNGV. This CDR3 is built from 14 residues. V lost 8 bases and J lost 3, with 16 bases in between. CDR3 protein: CASAWTPNHYGYTF. DNA of the CDR3: TGTGCCAGCGCTTGGACTCCGAATCACTATGGCTACACCTTC.

The chain uses TRBV6-5 and TRBJ2-3; D not resolved. Trimming pared 6 bases from V and 2 bases from J, leaving 6 bases between. The CDR3 is 12 residues long. In germline, CDR1 is MNHEY, CDR2 SVGAGI. The CDR3 DNA is TGTGCCAGCAGCCGAATCACAGATACGCAGTATTTT. Translation gives CASSRITDTQYF.

This clone was counted a single time. The chain combines TRBV29-1 with TRBJ1-1; D not certain. The CDR3 extends over 11 amino acids. V lost 4 bases, J lost 10 bases, and 13 bases lay in between. Germline V lookup: CDR1 SQVTM, CDR2 ANQGSEA. The CDR3, as DNA: TGCAGCGTTGGGTATGTTAAGGGAGCTTTCTTT. Translated, it gives CSVGYVKGAFF.

The genes are TRBV2 and TRBJ1-2; a weak D match, TRBD1 (5 bases). The V and J ends lost 2 bases and 8 bases respectively, with 12 bases between them. The germline V gene has CDR1 SNHLY and CDR2 FYNNEI. The CDR3 consists of 13 residues. The CDR3 DNA reads TGTGCCAGCAGTGAATCGGTCCAGGGCGGCTACACCTTC. This sequence encodes CASSESVQGGYTF.

V is TRBV19 and J is TRBJ1-3; 11 positions match TRBD1. V gave up 5 bases and J gave up 2 bases; unmatched junction bases: 5. Germline-derived CDR1 and CDR2 are LNHDA and SQIVND (reference sequence). The CDR3 has 16 residues. CDR3 sequence (DNA): TGTGCCAGTAGTTCCTTGGGACAGGGGGCTGGAAACACCATATATTTT. Translating it yields CASSSLGQGAGNTIYF.

The rearrangement uses TRBV4-1 and TRBJ2-5; TRBD2 aligns across 15 bases. From germline, CDR1 is MGHRA and CDR2 YSYEKL. V shed 5 bases and J 4 bases; nucleotides not matched to a gene: 5. The CDR3 runs to 16 residues. CDR3 amino acids: CASSGPGLAGGETQYF. CDR3 coding DNA: TGCGCCAGCAGCGGCCCGGGACTAGCGGGAGGAGAGACCCAGTACTTC.

This clone occurred a few times. The chain has TRBV5-4 and TRBJ1-1, with D hard to call. The germline V gene has CDR1 SGHNT and CDR2 YYREEE (reference sequence). The CDR3 extends over 13 amino acids. V dropped 1 base and J dropped 2 bases, with 6 bases sitting between them. In nucleotides, the CDR3 is TGTGCCAGCAGCTTGATCAGTAACACTGAAGCTTTCTTT. Amino acid sequence: CASSLISNTEAFF.

The genes are TRBV29-1 and TRBJ2-4, with TRBD2 matching over 10 bases. CDR1 SQVTM and CDR2 ANQGSEA come from the germline V gene. CDR3 length: 17 residues. V gave up 3 bases and J gave up 0 bases; unmatched junction bases: 8. The CDR3 DNA reads TGCAGCGTTGATTTAACTAGCGGGATGATAGCCAAAAACATTCAGTACTTC. It translates to CSVDLTSGMIAKNIQYF.

The chain combines TRBV2 with TRBJ1-5; no reliable D call. The CDR3 loop spans 12 amino acids. Trimming took 5 bases from V and 6 from J, leaving 8 bases between them. CDR1 and CDR2 from the germline V gene are SNHLY and FYNNEI. CDR3 DNA sequence: TGTGCCAGCAGTAGTCACCCTCAGCCCCAGCATTTT. It specifies CASSSHPQPQHF. The full variable domain, with the rest looked up from reference TRBV2 and TRBJ1-5, is EPEVTQTPSHQVTQMGQEVILRCVPISNHLYFYWYRQILGQKVEFLVSFYNNEISEKSEIFDDQFSVERPDGSNFTLKIRSTKLEDSAMYFCASSSHPQPQHFGDGTRLSIL.

The chain combines TRBV6-1 with TRBJ2-3; D may be TRBD2 (5 bases). The CDR3 is 13 amino acids. The germline V and J ends were trimmed by 2 bases and 6 bases, with 9 bases remaining between them. Germline V CDR1 and CDR2: MNHNS, SASEGT. CDR3 DNA sequence: TGTGCCAGCAGTGAACTTCGAGGGGATACGCAGTATTTT. It encodes CASSELRGDTQYF.

The CDR3 DNA reads TGTGCCAGCAGCCTAGGGACAGGGTTTGCTAATCAGCCCCAGCATTTT. Its protein is CASSLGTGFANQPQHF. The chain combines TRBV7-6 with TRBJ1-5; 9 nucleotides line up with TRBD1. The trim removed 5 bases at V and 4 bases at J, leaving 9 bases unmatched. Germline V gives CDR1 SGHVS, CDR2 FNYEAQ. This CDR3 region has 16 residues.

The rearrangement uses TRBV2 and TRBJ1-4, with D uncertain. The CDR3 has 15 amino acids. The germline V gene encodes CDR1 SNHLY and CDR2 FYNNEI. Trimming pared 5 bases from V and 0 bases from J, leaving 10 bases between. CDR3 nucleotides: TGTGCCAGCAGTACTCTCGGGGCAACTAATGAAAAACTGTTTTTT. Protein sequence: CASSTLGATNEKLFF.

CDR3 protein: CASSLSPGNYGYTF. The CDR3 bases are TGTGCCAGCAGCTTGTCCCCGGGGAACTATGGCTACACCTTC. The chain couples TRBV27 to TRBJ1-2; D remains unclear. With 6 bases removed from V and 2 bases from J, the gap between germline ends came to 13 bases. This CDR3 has 14 residues. Germline assignment: CDR1 MNHEY and CDR2 SMNVEV (reference sequence).

The rearrangement uses TRBV2 and TRBJ2-7, with D perhaps matching TRBD1 or TRBD2 (5 bases each). CDR3 length: 17 amino acids. The germline CDR1 and CDR2 sequences are SNHLY and FYNNEI. V was clipped by 6 bases and J by 5 bases, with 26 bases between them. The CDR3 loop is CASRARDHILQGDEQYF. CDR3 bases: TGTGCCAGCAGAGCCCGGGACCACATCCTTCAAGGCGACGAGCAGTACTTC.